Shown below are 18 T cell receptor beta chains from a single sample sequenced in a study of T-cell reconstitution after alpha-beta-depleted transplantation in children. Preparation of the TCRbeta library was carried out with unique molecular identifiers. TCRdb fed the PCR reads into MiXCR, producing one record per CDR3 protein. Of about 490,000 distinct CDR3 sequences listed, about 10% were seen once; the top ten hold 2% to 2.5%. Here the sequenced sample was PBMCs, taken before TCRalphabeta/CD19-depleted stem cell transplant. The receptor source for this set is a child between 2 and 9 years old with inherited bone marrow failure, due to receive a stem cell transplant.

In its sample, this clonotype was seen many times. The rearrangement uses TRBV3-1 and TRBJ2-5; maybe TRBD2 (5 bases). The V and J ends lost 1 base and 2 bases respectively, with 8 bases between them. Germline V lookup: CDR1 LGHDT, CDR2 YNNKEL (reference sequence). The CDR3 length is 14 residues. The CDR3 is CASSQGLAQETQYF. Here the CDR3 DNA reads TGTGCCAGCAGCCAAGGGCTAGCTCAAGAGACCCAGTACTTC.

The V call is TRBV7-2, the J call TRBJ1-3; D not certain. The CDR3 totals 15 residues. Germline V gene sequence: CDR1 SGHTA, CDR2 FQGNSA. V lost 6 bases and J 4 bases, leaving 16 bases between the germline ends. DNA for the CDR3: TGTGCCAGCAGACCAGAGGACCAAACAGGAAACACCATATATTTT. Its protein product is CASRPEDQTGNTIYF.

This clonotype came up many times. This chain uses TRBV12-3 or TRBV12-4 with TRBJ2-1; 7 positions agree with TRBD2. Germline trimming cut 6 bases from V and 5 bases from J; bases unmatched to any gene: 13. The CDR3 runs 16 residues. Written as DNA, the CDR3 is TGTGCCAGCAGCACCGGCGAGCGGGATCTTGACAATGAGCAGTTCTTC. This gives the protein CASSTGERDLDNEQFF.

This clonotype has a count of ten or more. V and J are TRBV6-2 or TRBV6-3 and TRBJ1-2; no clear D gene. The length of the CDR3 is 14 residues. With 5 bases removed from V and 1 base from J, the gap between germline ends came to 11 bases. In germline, CDR1 is MNHEY, CDR2 SVGEGT. The chain's CDR3 is CASSTTALNYGYTF. CDR3 nucleotides: TGTGCCAGCAGTACTACAGCACTTAACTATGGCTACACCTTC.

This clonotype was seen ten or more times. V gene TRBV18 combines with J gene TRBJ2-5; D call uncertain. V gave up 3 bases and J gave up 1 base, with 9 bases separating them. The CDR3 covers 14 residues. Per the germline V gene, CDR1 is KGHSH and CDR2 is LQKENI. The CDR3 DNA reads TGTGCCAGCTCACCGGTTAATCTCCAAGAGACCCAGTACTTC. It translates to CASSPVNLQETQYF.

In its sample, this clonotype was seen many times. The CDR3 region is CASSLVPSGITDTQYF. The CDR3 DNA follows: TGTGCCAGCAGCTTAGTTCCTAGCGGGATCACAGATACGCAGTATTTT. The chain carries TRBV7-9 and TRBJ2-3; TRBD2 matches 9 bases. The CDR3 totals 16 residues. The germline CDR1 and CDR2 sequences are SEHNR and FQNEAQ (reference sequence). Trimming cost V 1 base and J 2 bases; bases outside gene matches: 4.

This clonotype was observed many times. The CDR3 spells CASSLGDSSNQPQHF. The CDR3 nucleotides are TGCGCCAGCAGCTTGGGGGACAGTAGCAATCAGCCCCAGCATTTT. V gene TRBV5-1 combines with J gene TRBJ1-5, with TRBD1 matching 7 bases. Germline values: CDR1 SGHRS, CDR2 YFSETQ. V trimming: 0 bases; J trimming: 0 bases; junction bases outside the gene matches: 0. The CDR3 sequence is 15 residues long.

This clonotype was seen at least ten times. CDR3 loop: CASSLGRYEQYF. Here the CDR3 DNA reads TGTGCCAGCAGCTTAGGCCGATACGAGCAGTACTTC. This chain links TRBV7-2 with TRBJ2-7, with D unresolved. V was pared by 1 base and J by 4 bases, with 5 bases between. This CDR3 has 12 amino acids. CDR1 and CDR2 from the germline V gene are SGHTA and FQGNSA.

This clonotype was detected ten times or more. This chain uses TRBV20-1 with TRBJ2-3, with D unclear. The CDR3 is 11 amino acids. Germline loops: CDR1 DFQATT, CDR2 SNEGSKA (reference sequence). V was shortened by 5 bases and J by 4 bases, with 7 bases between the two germline ends. The CDR3 is CSAHQADTQYF. In nucleotides, the CDR3 is TGCAGTGCTCATCAGGCAGATACGCAGTATTTT.

In its sample, this clonotype was seen many times. The chain recombines TRBV12-3 or TRBV12-4 with TRBJ2-5; D is perhaps TRBD1 (5 bases). The CDR3 is 15 amino acids. The ends were cut back, 0 bases at V and 5 bases at J, with 13 bases in the middle. The CDR3 nucleotides read TGTGCCAGCAGTTTAGCGCGGCGCAGGGCCGAGACCCAGTACTTC. Encoded protein: CASSLARRRAETQYF.

This chain joins TRBV27 and TRBJ2-1; 7 positions agree with TRBD2. CDR3 length: 16 residues. Germline assignment: CDR1 MNHEY and CDR2 SMNVEV (reference sequence). V shed 4 bases, J shed 6 bases, and the junction held 12 bases outside the gene matches. Here the CDR3 reads CASSSLIAGASNEQFF. CDR3 bases: TGTGCCAGCAGTTCCCTGATCGCGGGAGCTAGCAATGAGCAGTTCTTC.

This clonotype was detected many times. The gene calls are TRBV20-1 and TRBJ2-1, with unresolved D. V was clipped by 4 bases and J by 1 base, with 11 bases between them. The CDR3 runs 14 residues. Looked up from germline, CDR1 is DFQATT and CDR2 is SNEGSKA (reference sequence). The CDR3 DNA reads TGCAGTGCTACCCCGGAGTTGTCCTACAATGAGCAGTTCTTC. Translation gives CSATPELSYNEQFF.

There are many counts of this clonotype. The chain recombines TRBV18 with TRBJ1-1; D remains unclear. The V end lost 3 bases, the J end lost 4 bases, and 9 bases lay between the germline ends. The CDR3 covers 13 residues. Germline CDR1 KGHSH, CDR2 LQKENI. CDR3 sequence reads: CASSPFGGTEAFF. CDR3 nucleotide sequence: TGTGCCAGCTCACCCTTCGGTGGCACTGAAGCTTTCTTT.

This clonotype has a count of ten or more. CDR3 loop: CATSDSSGINEQFF. CDR3 nucleotides: TGTGCCACCAGTGATTCTAGCGGGATTAATGAGCAGTTCTTC. V is TRBV24-1 and J is TRBJ2-1; 9 bases fit TRBD2. CDR1 and CDR2 from the germline V gene are KGHDR and SFDVKD. The trim removed 2 bases at V and 7 bases at J, leaving 2 bases unmatched. The CDR3 spans 14 residues.

This clonotype was detected many times. V gene TRBV6-5 combines with J gene TRBJ1-5; D unresolved. The CDR3 length is 15 residues. Trimming cost V 2 bases and J 3 bases, with 11 bases left between them. CDR1 MNHEY and CDR2 SVGAGI come from the germline V gene. The CDR3 DNA follows: TGTGCCAGCAGTTACGGGCCAAACTCCAATCAGCCCCAGCATTTT. It translates to CASSYGPNSNQPQHF.

This clonotype was seen more than once but under ten times. The chain uses TRBV7-2 and TRBJ2-1, with D possibly being TRBD1 or TRBD2 (5 bases each). The V end was cut by 5 bases, the J end by 5 bases, with 10 bases between. Germline loops: CDR1 SGHTA, CDR2 FQGNSA. CDR3 length equals 13 residues. The CDR3 reads CASSRWGNNEQFF. CDR3 DNA sequence: TGTGCCAGCAGCCGGTGGGGGAACAATGAGCAGTTCTTC.

The chain has TRBV2 and TRBJ2-5; tentative D call: TRBD2 (5 bases). V lost 4 bases, J lost 0 bases, and 12 bases lay in between. In germline, CDR1 is SNHLY, CDR2 FYNNEI. This CDR3 region has 15 residues. CDR3 nucleotides: TGTGCCAGCAGTGTCATGCGGGCCTACCAAGAGACCCAGTACTTC. Protein: CASSVMRAYQETQYF. The full variable domain, its missing parts supplied by reference TRBV2 and TRBJ2-5, is EPEVTQTPSHQVTQMGQEVILRCVPISNHLYFYWYRQILGQKVEFLVSFYNNEISEKSEIFDDQFSVERPDGSNFTLKIRSTKLEDSAMYFCASSVMRAYQETQYFGPGTRLLVL.

The chain carries TRBV5-6 and TRBJ2-3; TRBD2 might be the D (6 bases). V lost 0 bases to trimming and J lost 1 base, with 9 bases between them. Germline loops: CDR1 SGHDT, CDR2 YYEEEE. The CDR3 is made up of 15 amino acids. The CDR3 here is CASSLEIAGTDTQYF. The CDR3 nucleotides are TGTGCCAGCAGCTTGGAAATAGCGGGCACAGATACGCAGTATTTT.